Detailed here is one T cell receptor beta chain. This clonotype was observed once. Its specific antigen is unknown. With a much larger clone just one base away, this may be a read error. Taken from the germline V gene, the CDR1 and CDR2 loops are SQVTM and ANQGSEA. The CDR3 holds 13 amino acids from the cysteine to the phenylalanine. The DNA shown is the 39-base CDR3, in frame from base 1. V loses 7 bases of germline sequence and J loses 5 bases, and the interval between the two ends is 15 bases. The library was prepared using PCR. Sequencing took place on an Illumina HiSeq 2500. To normalize quantification of the TCRbeta repertoire, the TCR libraries were built with molecular barcoding that relied on unique molecular identifiers. TCRdb reprocessed the public reads (quality trimming at Q25 with fastp, clone calling with MiXCR) and kept in-frame beta chains. Identical CDR3 proteins give one entry, which carries the most common genes and DNA. For this sample there are roughly 280,000 distinct CDR3 sequences; around 10% appear just once. The ten largest clones take up less than 25% of the sample.

The sample belongs to a study of T-cell reconstitution after alpha-beta-depleted transplantation in children (dated by TCRdb to 2015 to 2016). Study-wide context: T-cell immune reconstitution after TCRalphabeta/CD19-depleted allogeneic hematopoietic cell transplantation in children was quantitatively tracked in the study by means of TCR repertoire profiling.

Study-wide conclusions, independent of this receptor: The high TCRbeta diversity at day 60 in some patients was ascribed to recipient T cells and intrathymic progenitors that had survived conditioning. About two months after transplant, the apparently early recovery of alphabetaT-cell counts reportedly depended on just several hundred clones that had expanded rapidly and came from non-depleted graft cells. The frequencies of hyperexpanded clones fell over the following months, and after one year, T-cell counts and TCRbeta diversity were mostly attributed to newly produced T cells.

Explained via the paper, the treatment or condition label denotes: allogeneic hematopoietic cell transplantation with graft depleted of TCRalphabeta T cells and CD19 B cells. TCRalphabeta/CD19-depleted allogeneic hematopoietic cell grafts were given to the transplant recipients, all of whom were children. The specimen comprised peripheral blood, sampled 180 days after TCRalphabeta/CD19-depleted stem cell transplant. This clonotype originated in a male patient between 2 and 15 years old who had a stem cell transplant for chronic granulomatous disease, so the T cells may come from the graft donor. In this chain, TRBV29-1 is recombined with TRBJ2-1; the D gene identity is not certain. The bases are TGCAGCGGGAGTAGCTGGGTGGACAATGAGCAGTTCTTC. Translated, this is CSGSSWVDNEQFF.